The rows below give T cell receptor beta chains drawn from one sample of a study of post-analysis software for immune sequencing data. TCRdb independently ran MiXCR on the PCR reads; one entry per CDR3 protein. This repertoire shows fewer than 900,000 distinct CDR3 sequences, 40% to 55% found once; its top ten account for 4% to 5%. Sequencing used blood. All receptors come from a girl aged 10 to 17 with multiple sclerosis. CDR3s include the opening cysteine and the closing phenylalanine or tryptophan. D genes are given only for firm matches. Clone size, where shown, is once, few, many, or a class for clones that have expanded.

-	-	TRBJ1-6	TRBV6-2/TRBV6-3	CASRMTRANSPLHF	TGTGCCAGCAGGATGACACGGGCTAATTCACCCCTCCACTTT
-	-	TRBJ1-1	TRBV10-3	CAISEPAGEAFF	TGTGCCATCAGTGAGCCGGCAGGCGAAGCTTTCTTT
-	many	TRBJ2-4	TRBV5-4	CASSLRADLAKNIQYF	TGTGCCAGCAGCTTAAGAGCGGACCTAGCCAAAAACATTCAGTACTTC
-	once	TRBJ2-1	TRBV10-3	CAISASWDAYNEQFF	TGTGCCATCAGTGCGTCCTGGGACGCGTACAATGAGCAGTTCTTC
-	many	TRBJ2-1	TRBV12-3/TRBV12-4	CASSLVSYNEQFF	TGTGCCAGCAGCTTAGTCTCCTACAATGAGCAGTTCTTC
-	few	TRBJ2-1	TRBV29-1	CSARKTGVRNEQFF	TGCAGCGCCCGTAAGACGGGAGTGCGGAATGAGCAGTTCTTC
-	many	TRBJ1-1	TRBV29-1	CSVEWPGGGTEAFF	TGCAGCGTTGAATGGCCGGGGGGAGGCACTGAAGCTTTCTTT
-	-	TRBJ2-1	TRBV5-1	CASSLAVSSVEQFF	TGCGCCAGCAGCTTGGCCGTTAGTTCAGTTGAGCAGTTCTTC
TRBD1	-	TRBJ2-7	TRBV20-1	CSLLTGTAYEQYF	TGCTCATTATTGACCGGGACAGCGTACGAGCAGTACTTC
-	-	TRBJ2-5	TRBV3-1	CASSQVRGALEETQYF	TGTGCCAGCAGCCAAGTCCGTGGGGCTTTAGAAGAGACCCAGTACTTC
-	few	TRBJ2-1	TRBV19	CASSPGTHRSEQFF	TGTGCCAGTAGCCCCGGGACCCACCGTAGTGAGCAGTTCTTC
-	-	TRBJ2-7	TRBV7-2	CASSLGAAGPYEQYF	TGTGCCAGCAGCTTAGGGGCTGCGGGTCCCTACGAGCAGTACTTC
-	-	TRBJ2-1	TRBV20-1	CSARREGALNEQFF	TGCAGTGCTAGAAGGGAAGGGGCCCTCAATGAGCAGTTCTTC
-	-	TRBJ2-3	TRBV19	CASSINPGIKDTQYF	TGTGCCAGTAGTATAAACCCGGGGATTAAAGATACGCAGTATTTT
TRBD2	-	TRBJ2-1	TRBV6-1	CASSDPLAGGSYNEQFF	TGTGCCAGCAGTGACCCCCTAGCGGGAGGGTCTTACAATGAGCAGTTCTTC
-	few	TRBJ2-3	TRBV2	CASRRDPQDTQYF	TGTGCCAGCAGGCGGGATCCGCAAGATACGCAGTATTTT
TRBD2	few	TRBJ2-3	TRBV4-1	CASQGLAGIDTQYF	TGCGCCAGCCAGGGACTAGCGGGAATAGATACGCAGTATTTT
TRBD2	-	TRBJ2-7	TRBV20-1	CSARERERRYEQYF	TGCAGTGCTAGAGAGCGGGAGAGACGCTACGAGCAGTACTTC
-	-	TRBJ2-5	TRBV2	CARRDRQETQYF	TGTGCCAGGAGAGACAGGCAAGAGACCCAGTACTTC
TRBD2	-	TRBJ2-7	TRBV9	CASSTSSGGYEQYF	TGTGCCAGCAGCACCTCTAGCGGGGGGTACGAGCAGTACTTC
TRBD1	-	TRBJ1-4	TRBV5-1	CASSPGRDSFATNEKLFF	TGCGCCAGCAGCCCTGGGCGGGACAGCTTTGCAACTAATGAAAAACTGTTTTTT
-	few	TRBJ2-7	TRBV7-9	CASSHPDYEQYF	TGTGCCAGCAGCCACCCGGACTACGAGCAGTACTTC
TRBD1	-	TRBJ2-7	TRBV12-3/TRBV12-4	CASRQTGGYEQYF	TGTGCCAGCAGACAGACAGGGGGATACGAGCAGTACTTC
TRBD1	-	TRBJ2-2	TRBV6-2/TRBV6-3	CASSGGQEDPGELFF	TGTGCCAGCAGTGGGGGACAGGAGGATCCCGGGGAGCTGTTTTTT
TRBD1	-	TRBJ1-5	TRBV12-3/TRBV12-4	CASSSIGGLGQPQHF	TGTGCCAGCAGTTCGATAGGGGGCCTGGGGCAGCCCCAGCATTTT
TRBD2	-	TRBJ2-5	TRBV5-1	CASSNPGLATQETQYF	TGCGCCAGCAGTAACCCGGGACTAGCGACCCAAGAGACCCAGTACTTC
-	-	TRBJ1-2	TRBV28	CASSLGGANYGSTF	TGTGCCAGCAGTTTGGGCGGAGCTAACTATGGCTCCACCTTC
TRBD1	few	TRBJ2-3	TRBV29-1	CSVAPGTGASDTQYF	TGCAGCGTTGCGCCCGGGACAGGGGCATCAGATACGCAGTATTTT
TRBD1	many	TRBJ2-1	TRBV29-1	CSVWTGASNEQFF	TGCAGCGTTTGGACAGGGGCATCCAATGAGCAGTTCTTC
-	-	TRBJ1-2	TRBV12-3/TRBV12-4	CASNVGRTYGYTF	TGTGCCAGCAACGTAGGCAGGACTTATGGCTACACCTTC
TRBD2	-	TRBJ2-3	TRBV6-5	CASSKGTSGRADTQYF	TGTGCCAGCAGCAAGGGGACTAGCGGGAGGGCGGATACGCAGTATTTT
-	few	TRBJ2-4	TRBV6-6	CASSYSGDKNIQYF	TGTGCCAGCAGTTACTCTGGGGACAAAAACATTCAGTACTTC
TRBD2	-	TRBJ2-5	TRBV6-1	CASRGLTLAGETQYF	TGTGCCAGCAGGGGACTAACCCTCGCCGGGGAGACCCAGTACTTC
TRBD1	-	TRBJ1-2	TRBV9	CASSVDTGGISHYGYTF	TGTGCCAGCAGCGTAGACACAGGGGGCATATCCCACTATGGCTACACCTTC
-	few	TRBJ2-7	TRBV7-8	CASSLTTLREQYF	TGTGCCAGCAGCTTGACTACCCTCCGCGAGCAGTACTTC
TRBD1	few	TRBJ1-5	TRBV6-1	CASSGNRGDQPQHF	TGTGCCAGCAGTGGCAACAGGGGGGATCAGCCCCAGCATTTT
-	few	TRBJ2-1	TRBV28	CATSLTISYNEQFF	TGTGCCACCTCCCTGACCATCTCCTACAATGAGCAGTTCTTC
TRBD1	-	TRBJ1-2	TRBV7-9	CASSLSGTGVYGYTF	TGTGCCAGCAGCTTATCCGGGACAGGGGTCTATGGCTACACCTTC
-	-	TRBJ2-5	TRBV7-6	CASSLGFLRETQYF	TGTGCCAGCAGCTTGGGATTCTTACGAGAGACCCAGTACTTC
-	-	TRBJ2-3	TRBV20-1	CSARDAGVGTDTQYF	TGCAGTGCTAGAGATGCAGGGGTCGGGACAGATACGCAGTATTTT
-	-	TRBJ2-1	TRBV15	CATSRTPYRTHRNEQFF	TGTGCCACCAGCAGGACCCCATATCGGACACATAGAAATGAGCAGTTCTTC
TRBD1	few	TRBJ1-6	TRBV20-1	CSANPLPGGSYNSPLHF	TGCAGTGCTAACCCCCTGCCAGGGGGCTCCTATAATTCACCCCTCCACTTT
-	few	TRBJ2-3	TRBV20-1	CSARGVRGMTDTQYF	TGCAGTGCTAGAGGTGTCAGGGGTATGACAGATACGCAGTATTTT
TRBD1	-	TRBJ1-2	TRBV7-9	CASSTLPDREIPYGYTF	TGTGCCAGCAGCACACTACCGGACAGGGAGATCCCTTATGGCTACACCTTC
TRBD1	-	TRBJ2-5	TRBV6-1	CASRDRGRETQYF	TGTGCCAGCCGGGACAGGGGTAGGGAGACCCAGTACTTC
-	few	TRBJ2-1	TRBV5-1	CASSAWSEDEQFF	TGCGCCAGCAGCGCATGGTCAGAGGATGAGCAGTTCTTC
TRBD2	few	TRBJ2-4	TRBV27	CASSWEGTNIQYF	TGTGCCAGCAGCTGGGAGGGGACGAACATTCAGTACTTC
TRBD2	few	TRBJ2-1	TRBV27	CASSLGGLLGEQFF	TGTGCCAGCAGTTTAGGGGGACTACTGGGGGAGCAGTTCTTC
TRBD1	few	TRBJ2-4	TRBV27	CASSSRDSGANIQYF	TGTGCCAGCAGCAGTCGGGACAGTGGAGCAAACATTCAGTACTTC
TRBD2	-	TRBJ2-6	TRBV6-6	CASSLAGPGSGANVLTF	TGTGCCAGCAGTCTAGCGGGACCGGGCTCTGGGGCCAACGTCCTGACTTTC
-	-	TRBJ2-3	TRBV20-1	CSAVRRDTQYF	TGCAGTGCCGTCCGGAGGGATACGCAGTATTTT
TRBD1	-	TRBJ1-6	TRBV6-5	CASSSSGRGRSPLHF	TGTGCCAGCAGCTCATCTGGGAGGGGGCGATCACCCCTCCACTTT
TRBD2	-	TRBJ2-3	TRBV6-6	CASSPLAGGDTDTQYF	TGTGCCAGCAGTCCTCTCGCGGGAGGGGACACAGATACGCAGTATTTT
TRBD1	few	TRBJ1-5	TRBV12-3/TRBV12-4	CASAGDSYYQPQHF	TGTGCCAGCGCCGGGGACAGCTATTATCAGCCCCAGCATTTT
TRBD2	-	TRBJ2-3	TRBV4-1	CASSQEGVGGAGGIDTQYF	TGCGCCAGCAGCCAAGAGGGAGTAGGGGGAGCGGGAGGTATAGATACGCAGTATTTT
TRBD2	-	TRBJ2-3	TRBV13	CASSLEGGRGTDTQYF	TGTGCCAGCAGCTTAGAGGGCGGGAGAGGCACAGATACGCAGTATTTT
TRBD1	-	TRBJ2-1	TRBV7-3	CASSLERQGGNNEQFF	TGTGCCAGCAGCTTAGAACGACAGGGGGGTAACAATGAGCAGTTCTTC
-	-	TRBJ2-5	TRBV10-3	CAISDGQLKETQYF	TGTGCCATCAGTGACGGACAGCTCAAAGAGACCCAGTACTTC
-	few	TRBJ2-7	TRBV20-1	CSASMLARDEQYF	TGCAGTGCTAGCATGCTAGCGAGGGACGAGCAGTACTTC
TRBD2	-	TRBJ2-7	TRBV11-1	CASSFLTSGYEQYF	TGTGCCAGCAGCTTCCTGACTAGCGGCTACGAGCAGTACTTC